One sample yielded the 21 T cell receptor beta chains listed below, sequenced in a study of shared clonotypes between healthy human individuals. The method was immunoSEQ multiplex PCR; TCRdb's version includes in-frame clones alone and lacks a portion of them. This repertoire shows about 2.4 million clones, 93% found once; its top ten account for around 0.4%. Sequencing used naive CD4+ T cells from PBMCs. Subset noted: CD45RA+ positively selected. The receptors come from a man between 18 and 35 years old in good health. Some clones in this sample may be carry-over from other donors' samples.

The rearrangement links TRBV9 to TRBJ2-5; 7 positions match TRBD1. CDR3 length: 16 residues. The germline gives CDR1 SGDLS, CDR2 YYNGEE. V shed 0 bases, J shed 4 bases, and the junction held 9 bases outside the gene matches. CDR3 in DNA: TGTGCCAGCAGCGTAGGGGCTAGTAACAGGGGAGAGACCCAGTACTTC. It encodes CASSVGASNRGETQYF.

V gene TRBV7-9 combines with J gene TRBJ2-1, with TRBD1 matching 8 bases. Looked up from germline, CDR1 is SEHNR and CDR2 is FQNEAQ (reference sequence). This CDR3 comprises 18 residues. Unmatched junction bases numbered 14, after V lost 5 bases and J lost 2 bases. The CDR3 reads CASSPRYTTGEAYNEQFF. In DNA form, the CDR3 reads TGTGCCAGCAGCCCCCGATATACGACAGGGGAAGCCTACAATGAGCAGTTCTTC.

The rearrangement links TRBV18 to TRBJ2-5; no firm D call. The length of the CDR3 is 14 residues. Germline V CDR1 and CDR2: KGHSH, LQKENI. Trimming stripped 4 bases from V and 1 base from J, with 10 bases between. CDR3: CASSQNQAQETQYF. The CDR3 bases are TGTGCCAGCTCACAAAACCAGGCCCAAGAGACCCAGTACTTC.

The V gene is TRBV4-1, the J gene TRBJ2-1; TRBD1 matches at 9 bases. CDR1 MGHRA and CDR2 YSYEKL come from the germline V gene. V trimming: 3 bases; J trimming: 10 bases; junction bases outside the gene matches: 10. This CDR3 is built from 15 residues. The CDR3 region is CASSHGTGWVEEQFF. Written as DNA, the CDR3 is TGCGCCAGCAGCCACGGGACAGGGTGGGTGGAGGAGCAGTTCTTC.

V and J are TRBV11-1 and TRBJ2-1; D might be TRBD2 (6 bases). Germline CDR1 and CDR2: SGHAT and FQDESV (reference sequence). Trimming cost V 4 bases and J 10 bases, with 14 bases left between them. CDR3 size: 13 residues. CDR3 bases: TGTGCCAGCAGCTCATCTCTTCGGGAGGAGCAGTTCTTC. It translates to CASSSSLREEQFF.

CDR3 bases: TGTGCCAGCAGTCCGGGACGCAACCATGTGACCCAGTACTTC. It specifies CASSPGRNHVTQYF. The chain uses TRBV28 and TRBJ2-5; the D call may be TRBD1 or TRBD2 (5 bases each). The CDR3 loop spans 14 amino acids. Trimming pared 5 bases from V and 7 bases from J, leaving 17 bases between. Per germline, CDR1 MDHEN and CDR2 SYDVKM.

V is TRBV7-3 and J is TRBJ1-2, with 7 bases fitting TRBD1. The CDR3 length is 13 residues. Germline V gives CDR1 SGHTA, CDR2 FQGTGA. V trimming: 8 bases; J trimming: 2 bases; junction bases outside the gene matches: 5. For the CDR3, the DNA is TGTGCCAGCGGACTAGGGGGCAACTATGGCTACACCTTC. Translated, it gives CASGLGGNYGYTF.

This chain links TRBV7-3 with TRBJ2-7; 9 bases line up with TRBD1. Germline loops: CDR1 SGHTA, CDR2 FQGTGA. The V and J ends lost 5 bases and 0 bases, in that order; junction bases with no gene match: 5. This CDR3 spans 15 amino acids. This CDR3 is CASSQDRGSSYEQYF. CDR3 nucleotides: TGTGCCAGCAGCCAGGACAGGGGCTCCTCCTACGAGCAGTACTTC.

This clone showed up just once. This CDR3 is also generated by other DNA sequences in the sample. This chain connects TRBV9 to TRBJ2-1; maybe TRBD1 (5 bases). V was shortened by 2 bases and J by 4 bases, with 7 bases between the two germline ends. CDR1 and CDR2 from the germline V gene are SGDLS and YYNGEE. The CDR3 totals 13 residues. The CDR3 coding sequence is TGTGCCAGCAGCGTTCAGGGTTACAATGAGCAGTTCTTC. Its translation: CASSVQGYNEQFF.

The chain uses TRBV5-8 and TRBJ1-1; D remains ambiguous. Germline V lookup: CDR1 SGHTS, CDR2 YDEGEE. The length of the CDR3 is 15 residues. Trimming pared 1 base from V and 4 bases from J, leaving 14 bases between. The CDR3 sequence: CASSLYASRGTEAFF. As DNA, the CDR3 is TGTGCCAGCAGCTTGTACGCCTCTCGAGGCACTGAAGCTTTCTTT.

This clone was seen only a few times. This chain uses TRBV11-2 with TRBJ2-3, with 7 nucleotides matching TRBD1. The germline V gene has CDR1 SGHAT and CDR2 FQNNGV. With V trimmed by 5 bases and J by 0 bases, 11 bases remained unmatched. This CDR3 region has 17 residues. CDR3 coding DNA: TGTGCCAGCAGCCGCCCTCCGGGACAGAGAAGCACAGATACGCAGTATTTT. Translation gives CASSRPPGQRSTDTQYF.

The J gene is TRBJ2-2, the V gene TRBV4-3; 10 bases agree with TRBD2. Germline V gene sequence: CDR1 LGHNA, CDR2 YSLEER. J lost 5 bases, V lost 4 bases, and 7 bases had no gene match. The CDR3 is 16 residues long. CDR3 bases: TGCGCCAGCAGCCCCCGGGCAGCGGGAGGGACCGGGGAGCTGTTTTTT. Translating gives CASSPRAAGGTGELFF.

This chain connects TRBV19 to TRBJ1-1; no firm D call. Germline CDR1 LNHDA, CDR2 SQIVND (reference sequence). This CDR3 is built from 15 residues. Trimming left V 5 bases short and J 0 bases short, with 13 bases between. CDR3 loop: CASSRAGRMNTEAFF. CDR3 nucleotides: TGTGCCAGTAGTCGGGCGGGGAGGATGAACACTGAAGCTTTCTTT. The complete variable domain, with remaining parts taken from reference TRBV19 and TRBJ1-1, reads DGGITQSPKYLFRKEGQNVTLSCEQNLNHDAMYWYRQDPGQGLRLIYYSQIVNDFQKGDIAEGYSVSREKKESFPLTVTSAQKNPTAFYLCASSRAGRMNTEAFFGQGTRLTVV.

The V gene is TRBV5-1, the J gene TRBJ1-2; D ambiguous. V was cut by 0 bases and J by 6 bases, with 15 bases left in between. The germline gives CDR1 SGHRS, CDR2 YFSETQ. The CDR3 extends over 15 amino acids. The CDR3 region is CASSLDGQNWDGYTF. CDR3 sequence (DNA): TGCGCCAGCAGCTTGGACGGCCAAAACTGGGATGGCTACACCTTC.

V gene TRBV11-2 combines with J gene TRBJ1-1; 9 nucleotides match TRBD1. CDR1 and CDR2 from the germline V gene are SGHAT and FQNNGV. This CDR3 contains 14 residues. The V and J ends lost 4 bases and 4 bases, in that order; junction bases with no gene match: 4. This chain's CDR3 is CASSSGDRVTEAFF. Written as DNA, the CDR3 is TGTGCCAGCAGCTCTGGGGACAGGGTCACTGAAGCTTTCTTT.

This clone appeared a single time. The chain is built from TRBV30 and TRBJ2-2, with 10 bases fitting TRBD2. With V trimmed by 4 bases and J by 8 bases, 7 bases remained unmatched. The CDR3 has 14 residues. Germline V gene sequence: CDR1 GTSNPN, CDR2 SVGIG (reference sequence). The CDR3 DNA is TGTGCCTGGATACGGCTAGCGGGAGTAGGGGAGCTGTTTTTT. Its translation: CAWIRLAGVGELFF. Using reference TRBV30 and TRBJ2-2 for the parts outside the CDR3, the full variable domain is SQTIHQWPATLVQPVGSPLSLECTVEGTSNPNLYWYRQAAGRGLQLLFYSVGIGQISSEVPQNLSASRPQDRQFILSSKKLLLSDSGFYLCAWIRLAGVGELFFGEGSRLTVL.

This chain uses TRBV15 with TRBJ1-1; D ambiguous. Per the germline V gene, CDR1 is LNHNV and CDR2 is YYDKDF (reference sequence). The CDR3 is 13 residues long. V lost 2 bases and J 0 bases, leaving 4 bases between the germline ends. The CDR3 sequence is CATSRSLNTEAFF. CDR3 nucleotides: TGTGCCACCAGCAGATCGCTGAACACTGAAGCTTTCTTT.

The chain uses TRBV7-2 and TRBJ1-1; 7 bases map to TRBD1. Germline assignment: CDR1 SGHTA and CDR2 FQGNSA. The CDR3 totals 14 residues. V dropped 1 base and J dropped 6; count of bases not matched to a gene: 5. This chain's CDR3 is CASSLGPGQPEAFF. The CDR3 region has the DNA TGTGCCAGCAGCTTAGGACCGGGACAGCCTGAAGCTTTCTTT.

CDR3 coding DNA: TGTGCCAGCAGCTTAACCATTCGGGGAAACACCATATATTTT. It translates to CASSLTIRGNTIYF. The chain links TRBV7-8 to TRBJ1-3; D is ambiguous. Germline V gene lookup returns CDR1 SGHVS and CDR2 FQNEAQ. The germline V and J ends were trimmed by 2 bases and 4 bases, with 9 bases remaining between them. The CDR3 covers 14 residues.

This chain links TRBV7-6 with TRBJ2-7; TRBD1 agrees at 11 bases. The ends lost 2 bases at V and 3 bases at J; junction bases unmatched: 3. Germline CDR1 SGHVS, CDR2 FNYEAQ. This CDR3 has 15 residues. The CDR3 DNA is TGTGCCAGCAGCTTAAGCGGGACAGGGGGCTACGAGCAGTACTTC. This sequence encodes CASSLSGTGGYEQYF. The full variable domain, completed using reference TRBV7-6 and TRBJ2-7, is GAGVSQSPRYKVTKRGQDVALRCDPISGHVSLYWYRQALGQGPEFLTYFNYEAQQDKSGLPNDRFSAERPEGSISTLTIQRTEQRDSAMYRCASSLSGTGGYEQYFGPGTRLTVT.

About this clone: The sample holds other DNA sequences that translate to the same CDR3. This chain uses TRBV30 with TRBJ1-5; D not resolved. From germline, CDR1 is GTSNPN and CDR2 SVGIG (reference sequence). The V and J ends lost 0 bases and 4 bases respectively, with 7 bases between them. This CDR3 is 13 amino acids long. As DNA, the CDR3 is TGTGCCTGGAGTGTAGGCGGGAATCAGCCCCAGCATTTT. Protein product: CAWSVGGNQPQHF.